This T cell receptor beta chain appears in the sequencing data of a study of cytomegalovirus exposure and HLA in healthy donors. About the study: Of some 400 genotyped donors, 75% to 90% grouped in the Caucasian-associated ancestry cluster.

Trimming took 3 bases from V and 2 from J; bases not matched to a gene: 11. The CDR3 has 18 residues. The germline gives CDR1 LNHDA, CDR2 SQIVND (reference sequence). In the PCR, 60 Vbeta and 13 Jbeta primers were used. The table came from immunoSEQ multiplex PCR; TCRdb's copy has only in-frame clones and leaves some out. The sample consists of over 120,000 clones, approximately 84% of them appearing once. This receptor was obtained from a young man in good health and CMV-seropositive. This chain links TRBV19 with TRBJ2-7; 12 bases match TRBD2. Sequencing was done on a sample of PBMCs. The CDR3 reads CASSMRGGLAGSAYEQYF. CDR3 nucleotides: TGTGCCAGTAGTATGCGGGGAGGACTAGCGGGGAGCGCCTACGAGCAGTACTTC.